Listed below are T cell receptor beta chains from one sample, sequenced in a study of blood T cell repertoires in COVID-19. The table came from immunoSEQ multiplex PCR; TCRdb's copy has only in-frame clones and leaves some out. Of under 250,000 clones in the sample, under 90% were seen once. Sequenced sample: peripheral blood. The source of these receptors is a man aged 55 to 70 who had recovered from COVID-19. The conserved cysteine and the conserved F or W are not part of the CDR3 here. D genes are given only for firm matches.

.,TRBV6-1,TRBJ2-2,ASSEARTRDRTGELF
.,TRBV6-2/TRBV6-3,TRBJ2-7,ASSYSPLSYEQY
TRBD2,TRBV7-2,TRBJ2-7,ASSLERERYEQY
.,TRBV7-7,TRBJ2-5,ASSFSSGVKETQY
.,TRBV6-5,TRBJ1-5,ASRLDSNQPQH
.,TRBV29-1,TRBJ1-1,SASQGVNTEAF
.,TRBV7-2,TRBJ2-3,ASSLVGGGAADTQY
.,TRBV15,TRBJ1-3,ATSRVTGSGNTIY
TRBD2,TRBV15,TRBJ2-1,ATNSGRAPFRYNEQF
TRBD1,TRBV28,TRBJ1-5,ASSPRRTGGRQPQH
.,TRBV27,TRBJ1-2,AAARDSNYGYT
TRBD2,TRBV11-2,TRBJ2-5,ASSFTGGPETQY
TRBD1,TRBV9,TRBJ2-3,ASSPQQGKTDTQY
.,TRBV5-6,TRBJ2-7,ASSLLQASYEQY
TRBD1,TRBV6-5,TRBJ2-7,ASSPRTGETGQY
TRBD2,TRBV7-8,TRBJ2-7,ASSLARLAAIRVHEQY
TRBD1,TRBV6-6,TRBJ1-3,ASSYAGGAAGNTIY
.,TRBV5-3,TRBJ2-1,ARSSCAGFTYNEQF
TRBD1,TRBV7-8,TRBJ2-2,ASSRGGQGTAGELF
.,TRBV2,TRBJ1-4,ASRGGEKLF
TRBD1,TRBV3-1/TRBV3-2,TRBJ1-2,ASSEGQKFYGYT
TRBD1,TRBV18,TRBJ1-1,ASSFDRGNTEAF
TRBD2,TRBV9,TRBJ2-5,ASSVESGSWETQY
TRBD1,TRBV18,TRBJ2-7,ASRWGQGSYEQY
TRBD1,TRBV18,TRBJ2-5,ASSSRPGGAGETQY
.,TRBV7-2,TRBJ2-7,ASSFVGPGDEQY
.,TRBV19,TRBJ1-6,ASRFQGGGRANSPLH
.,TRBV6-5,TRBJ1-3,ASSLDSYGNTIY
TRBD2,TRBV11-3,TRBJ2-7,ANQIYRAGPRDRYEQY
TRBD2,TRBV19,TRBJ2-3,ASSIPLRGENTQY
.,TRBV2,TRBJ1-6,ASILPGMQNSPLH
.,TRBV7-2,TRBJ1-1,ASSSVPPNTEAF
TRBD1,TRBV7-2,TRBJ2-7,ASSSQGAGYVRGQY
.,TRBV6-2/TRBV6-3,TRBJ2-5,ASSLDSPRWETQY
TRBD1,TRBV7-9,TRBJ2-1,ASSLDRVYNEQF
TRBD1,TRBV5-6,TRBJ2-4,ASSIRTGGLGPAKNIQY
TRBD1,TRBV6-5,TRBJ1-4,ASSYQRDRAEKLF